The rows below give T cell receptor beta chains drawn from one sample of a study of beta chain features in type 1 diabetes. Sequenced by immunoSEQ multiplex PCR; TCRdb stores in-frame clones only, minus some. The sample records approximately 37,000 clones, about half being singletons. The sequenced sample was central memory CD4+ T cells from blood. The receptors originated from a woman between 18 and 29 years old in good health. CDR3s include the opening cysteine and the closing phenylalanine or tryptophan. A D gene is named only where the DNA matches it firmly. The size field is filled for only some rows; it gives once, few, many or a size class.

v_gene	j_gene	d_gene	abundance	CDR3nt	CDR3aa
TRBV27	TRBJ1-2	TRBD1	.	TGTGCCAGTCGTCAAACAGGGGGCCATGGCTACACCTTC	CASRQTGGHGYTF
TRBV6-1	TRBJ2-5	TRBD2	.	TGTGCCAGCAATTTTGCGGGGGGTCCTCAAGAGACCCAGTACTTC	CASNFAGGPQETQYF
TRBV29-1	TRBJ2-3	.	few	TGCAGCGTTGAAAGGTCGGGGGGCCCGGCAGATACGCAGTATTTT	CSVERSGGPADTQYF
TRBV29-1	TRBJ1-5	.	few	TGCAGCGTTGAGGTAGGGGCAGGACAGCCCCAGCATTTT	CSVEVGAGQPQHF
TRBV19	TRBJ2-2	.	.	TGTGCCAGTAGTATCATAAGGGGCGGGGAGCTGTTTTTT	CASSIIRGGELFF
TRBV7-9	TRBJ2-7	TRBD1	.	TGTGCCAGCAGCCCCGGGACAGGGCGATACGAGCAGTACTTC	CASSPGTGRYEQYF
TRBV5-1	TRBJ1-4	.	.	TGCGCCAGCAGCTTGTTATCGGGTAGTGAGGTCGAAAAACTGTTTTTT	CASSLLSGSEVEKLFF
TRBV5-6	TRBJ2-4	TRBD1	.	TGTGCCAGCAGCTTTGGACAGGGGGAGTACATTCAGTACTTC	CASSFGQGEYIQYF
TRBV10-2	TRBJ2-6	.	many	TGCGCCACCGGGATCTCTGGGGCCAACGTCCTGACTTTC	CATGISGANVLTF
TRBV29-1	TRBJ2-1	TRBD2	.	TGCAGCGTTGTCGGGCTAGCGGGAGACTACGGCACCTACAATGAGCAGTTCTTC	CSVVGLAGDYGTYNEQFF
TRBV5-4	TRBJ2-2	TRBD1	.	TGTGCCAGCAGCTTGTACAGGGGGTCATCGGGGGAGCTGTTTTTT	CASSLYRGSSGELFF
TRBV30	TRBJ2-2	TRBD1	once	TGTGCCTCCGGGACAGGGTTTCTGGCCGGGGAGCTGTTTTTT	CASGTGFLAGELFF
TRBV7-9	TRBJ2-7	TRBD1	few	TGTGCCAGCAGCGCGACCCCGGGACAGGGGGAGTACGAGCAGTACTTC	CASSATPGQGEYEQYF
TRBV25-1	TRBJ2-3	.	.	TGTGCCAGCAGTGAATATGGGGGGTGGGACACAGATACGCAGTATTTT	CASSEYGGWDTDTQYF
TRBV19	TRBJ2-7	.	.	TGTGCCAGTAGTAGGTGGGCTGCCGGGACATCCTCCTACGAGCAGTACTTC	CASSRWAAGTSSYEQYF
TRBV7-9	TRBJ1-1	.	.	TGTGCCAGCAGCTTAGGGCAGAACACTGAAGCTTTCTTT	CASSLGQNTEAFF
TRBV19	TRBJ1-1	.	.	TGTGCCAGTAGTATTAGTCCCCATACCGGGACACTCAATAGGGGCACTGAAGCTTTCTTT	CASSISPHTGTLNRGTEAFF
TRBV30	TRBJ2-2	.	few	TGTGCCTGGAGTGTACTGGGCGGGACCGCGAACACCGGGGAGCTGTTTTTT	CAWSVLGGTANTGELFF
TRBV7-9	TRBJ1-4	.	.	TGTGCCAGCAGCTTAGTCGGATTCGGGGGACAACTGTTTTTT	CASSLVGFGGQLFF
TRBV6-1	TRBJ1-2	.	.	TGTGCCAGCAGACTCCGGGACACAGGCTACACCTTC	CASRLRDTGYTF
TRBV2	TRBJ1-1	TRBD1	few	TGTGCCAGCAGTGAGACAGGGGAGGGGGAAGCTTTCTTT	CASSETGEGEAFF
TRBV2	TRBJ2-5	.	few	TGTGCCAGCAAACTAGAAGAGACCCAGTACTTC	CASKLEETQYF
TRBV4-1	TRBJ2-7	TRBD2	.	TGCGCCAGCAGCCAAGCCCCTCGGACTAGCGGGGCCGAGCAGTACTTC	CASSQAPRTSGAEQYF
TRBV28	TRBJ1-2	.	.	TGTGCCAGCAGTGTAACGGACATGGCCAGGGGCTACACCTTC	CASSVTDMARGYTF
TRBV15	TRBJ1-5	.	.	TGTGCCACCAGCAGAGATCTGCAGCCCCAGCATTTT	CATSRDLQPQHF
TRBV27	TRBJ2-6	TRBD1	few	TGTGCCAGCAGTAGGACAGGGGTCAACTCTGGGGCCAACGTCCTGACTTTC	CASSRTGVNSGANVLTF
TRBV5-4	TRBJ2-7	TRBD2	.	TGTGCCAGCAGCCCCGCCGATAGCGGGAGCGCCTACGAGCAGTACTTC	CASSPADSGSAYEQYF
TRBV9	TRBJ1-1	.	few	TGTGCCAGCAGCGTAGACCCAGGGTTGGGCACTGAAGCTTTCTTT	CASSVDPGLGTEAFF
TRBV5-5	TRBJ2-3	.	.	TGTGCCAGCAGCTTGGGGGCGGGATCCACAGATACGCAGTATTTT	CASSLGAGSTDTQYF
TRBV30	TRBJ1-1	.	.	TGTGCCTGGAGGGGGGGGACCACTGAAGCTTTCTTT	CAWRGGTTEAFF
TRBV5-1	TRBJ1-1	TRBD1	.	TGCGCCAGCAGCTGGGACAGGGGGCTGATTATAGGAGACACTGAAGCTTTCTTT	CASSWDRGLIIGDTEAFF
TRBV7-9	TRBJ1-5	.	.	TGTGCCAGCAGCCCCACTGCACTAGGAGGGAATCAGCCCCAGCATTTT	CASSPTALGGNQPQHF
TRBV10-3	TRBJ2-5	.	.	TGTGCCATCAGTGATAGCAAGATGGGGGCAGAGACCCAGTACTTC	CAISDSKMGAETQYF
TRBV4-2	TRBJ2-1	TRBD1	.	TGTGCCAGCAGCCAAGGGGACAGGGGCAATGAGCAGTTCTTC	CASSQGDRGNEQFF
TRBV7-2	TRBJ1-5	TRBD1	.	TGTGCCAGCAGCTTAGCGGGGACAGAAAACAATCAGCCCCAGCATTTT	CASSLAGTENNQPQHF
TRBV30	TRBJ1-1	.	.	TGTGCCTGGAAATGGGGGCGAGGAACTGAAGCTTTCTTT	CAWKWGRGTEAFF
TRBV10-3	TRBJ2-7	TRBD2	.	TGTGCCATCACCTTAAACGGGAGGGGATCCGAGCAGTACTTC	CAITLNGRGSEQYF
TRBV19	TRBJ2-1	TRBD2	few	TGTGCCAGTAGTATAGCGGGGGGGGACTACAATGAGCAGTTCTTC	CASSIAGGDYNEQFF
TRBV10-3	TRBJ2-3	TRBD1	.	TGTGCCATCAGTCGTACCCAACAGGGATCAGGGGGAGATACGCAGTATTTT	CAISRTQQGSGGDTQYF
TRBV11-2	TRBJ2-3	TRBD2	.	TGTGCCAGCAGCTCCTACCTTAGCGGGAGTTCTGATACGCAGTATTTT	CASSSYLSGSSDTQYF